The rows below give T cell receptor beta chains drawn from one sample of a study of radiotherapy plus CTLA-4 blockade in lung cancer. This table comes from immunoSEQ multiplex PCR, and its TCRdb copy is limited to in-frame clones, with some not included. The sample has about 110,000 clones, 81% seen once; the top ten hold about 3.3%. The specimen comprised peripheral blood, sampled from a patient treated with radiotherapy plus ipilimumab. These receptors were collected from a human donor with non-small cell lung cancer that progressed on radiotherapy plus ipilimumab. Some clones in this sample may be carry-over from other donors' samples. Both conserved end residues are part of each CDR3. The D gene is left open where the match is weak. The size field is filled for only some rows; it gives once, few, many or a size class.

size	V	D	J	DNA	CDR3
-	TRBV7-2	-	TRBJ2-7	TGTGCCAGCAGCTCTAACTCTAGGTTTTCCTACGAGCAGTACTTC	CASSSNSRFSYEQYF
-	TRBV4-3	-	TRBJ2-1	TGCGCCAGCAGCCAAGAGTGGGGCGCAGTAGGTTACAATGAGCAGTTCTTC	CASSQEWGAVGYNEQFF
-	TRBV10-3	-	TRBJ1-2	TGTGCCATCAGTGAAAGAACAGGGAATTACGGCTACACCTTC	CAISERTGNYGYTF
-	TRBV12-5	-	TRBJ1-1	TGTACTAGTGGTCAGGCGGACAGACCGAACACTGAAGCTTTCTTT	CTSGQADRPNTEAFF
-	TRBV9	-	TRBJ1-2	TGTGCCAGCAGCGTAGCGGGGTCTAACTATGGCTACACCTTC	CASSVAGSNYGYTF
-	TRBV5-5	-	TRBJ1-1	TGTGCCAGCAGCTTGCTGGGGGCAGTGACTGAAGCTTTCTTT	CASSLLGAVTEAFF
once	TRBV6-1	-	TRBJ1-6	TGTGCCAGCAGGCAGGGGTATAATTCACCCCTCCACTTT	CASRQGYNSPLHF
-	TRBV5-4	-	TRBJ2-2	TGTGCCAGCAGCTTGGATCGGCCTTCTCTGAACACCGGGGAGCTGTTTTTT	CASSLDRPSLNTGELFF
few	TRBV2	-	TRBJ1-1	TGTGCCAGCAGTGTGCAGTGGAACACTGAAGCTTTCTTT	CASSVQWNTEAFF
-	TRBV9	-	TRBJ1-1	TGTGCCAGCAGCCCGGCCCCCCCTGAAGCTTTCTTT	CASSPAPPEAFF
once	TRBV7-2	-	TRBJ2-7	TGTGCCAGCAGCTTTTATCAATCCTACGAGCAGTACTTC	CASSFYQSYEQYF
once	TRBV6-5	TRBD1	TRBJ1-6	TGTGCCAGCAGTTATCCCGGGACAGGGAATTCACCCCTCCACTTT	CASSYPGTGNSPLHF
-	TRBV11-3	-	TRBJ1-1	TGTGCCAGCAGCTACAGGATTGGCACTGAAGCTTTCTTT	CASSYRIGTEAFF
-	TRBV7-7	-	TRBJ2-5	TGTGCTAGCAGCTTAGATTGGGGAGAAGAGACCCAGTACTTC	CASSLDWGEETQYF
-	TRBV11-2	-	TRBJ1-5	TGTGCCAGCAGCTTATCCGACCGGATATCTCAGCCCCAGCATTTT	CASSLSDRISQPQHF
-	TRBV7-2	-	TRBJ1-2	TGTGCCAGCAGCTTAGCGGGGCAGGCACCTAACTATGGCTACACCTTC	CASSLAGQAPNYGYTF
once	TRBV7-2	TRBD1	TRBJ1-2	TGTGCCAGCAGCACTCGGACAGGGGGGAATACCTTC	CASSTRTGGNTF
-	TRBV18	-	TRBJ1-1	TGTGCCAGCTCTTTACAAATCTCGGGGGGCGGATTGAACACTGAAGCTTTCTTT	CASSLQISGGGLNTEAFF
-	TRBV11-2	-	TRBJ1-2	TGTGCCAGCAGCTTAGAAGGTTCCTCGCGAGGCTACACCTTC	CASSLEGSSRGYTF
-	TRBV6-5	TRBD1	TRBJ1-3	TGTGCCAGCAGTTACCACAGGGGATTAACTGGAAACACCATATATTTT	CASSYHRGLTGNTIYF
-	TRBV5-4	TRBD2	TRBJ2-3	TGTGCCAGCAGCCAAGGACTAGCGGGGGCCCGGGATACGCAGTATTTT	CASSQGLAGARDTQYF
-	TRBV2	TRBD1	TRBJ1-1	TGTGCCGGACAGGTGAACACTGAAGCTTTCTTT	CAGQVNTEAFF
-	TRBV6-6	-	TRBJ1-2	TGTGCCAGCAGTCCCCCCACCCCTAACTATGGCTACACCTTC	CASSPPTPNYGYTF
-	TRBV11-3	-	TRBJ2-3	TGTGCCAGCAGCCGGGGACTTACCTCTAGCACAGATACGCAGTATTTT	CASSRGLTSSTDTQYF
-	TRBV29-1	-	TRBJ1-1	TGCAGCGTTGACGGGGGAATGAACACTGAAGCTTTCTTT	CSVDGGMNTEAFF
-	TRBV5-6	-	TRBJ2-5	TGTGCCAGCAGCTTGGCAGGTTTTGGGGAAGAGACCCAGTACTTC	CASSLAGFGEETQYF
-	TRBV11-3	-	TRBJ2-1	TGTGCCAGCAGCTTGGGGACCAATCACAATGAGCAGTTCTTC	CASSLGTNHNEQFF
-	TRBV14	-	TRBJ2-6	TGTGCCAGCAGCCATTGGTACTCTGGGGCCAACGTCCTGACTTTC	CASSHWYSGANVLTF
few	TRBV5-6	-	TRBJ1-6	TGTGCCAGCAGCGGCGACCCAGGAGGGAATTCACCCCTCCACTTT	CASSGDPGGNSPLHF
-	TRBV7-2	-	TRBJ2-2	TGTGCCAGCAGCTACCTGAACACCGGGGAGCTGTTTTTT	CASSYLNTGELFF
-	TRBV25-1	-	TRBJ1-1	TGTGCCAGCAGTGAAGGGGTTCACACTGAAGCTTTCTTT	CASSEGVHTEAFF
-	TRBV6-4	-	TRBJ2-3	TGTGCCAGCAGCCAGGACCCCGGATTTAGCACAGATACGCAGTATTTT	CASSQDPGFSTDTQYF
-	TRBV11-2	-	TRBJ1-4	TGTGCCAGCAGCTTAGTCGTATCAGGAAAACTGTTTTTT	CASSLVVSGKLFF
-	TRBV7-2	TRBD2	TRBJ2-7	TGTGCCAGCAGCTTAGTGGGCCTAGCGGGATACGAGCAGTACTTC	CASSLVGLAGYEQYF
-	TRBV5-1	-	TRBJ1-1	TGCGCCAGCAGCTTGGGGGGGCGCGTGATGAACACTGAAGCTTTCTTT	CASSLGGRVMNTEAFF
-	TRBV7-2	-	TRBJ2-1	TGTGCCAGCAGCTTCTTAGGCCACAATGAGCAGTTCTTC	CASSFLGHNEQFF
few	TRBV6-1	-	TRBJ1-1	TGTGCCAGCACCAATACAGGGGAAGCTTTCTTT	CASTNTGEAFF
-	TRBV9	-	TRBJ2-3	TGTGCCAGCAGCGTAGGAAGGGTAAGCACAGATACGCAGTATTTT	CASSVGRVSTDTQYF
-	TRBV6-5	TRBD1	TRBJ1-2	TGTGCCAGCAGTCCGACAGGGGTAGGCTACACCTTC	CASSPTGVGYTF
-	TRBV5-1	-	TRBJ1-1	TGCGCCAGCAGCTTGGGGGGGGGACACAAGAACACTGAAGCTTTCTTT	CASSLGGGHKNTEAFF
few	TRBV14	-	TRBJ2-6	TGTGCCAGCGGCCCTCTCGGCTCTGGGGCCAACGTCCTGACTTTC	CASGPLGSGANVLTF
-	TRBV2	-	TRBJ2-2	TGTGCCAGCAGGCAGGGAATTAGAGAAACCGGGGAGCTGTTTTTT	CASRQGIRETGELFF
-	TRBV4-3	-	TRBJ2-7	TGCGCCAGCAGCCAAGAGGGGCTAGAGTCCTACGAGCAGTACTTC	CASSQEGLESYEQYF
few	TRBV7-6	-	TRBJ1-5	TGTGCCAGCAGCCCAGACGCTCACAGGGTAGGCCAGCCCCAGCATTTT	CASSPDAHRVGQPQHF
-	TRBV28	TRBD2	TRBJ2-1	TGTGCCAGCAGTTTACCTAGCGGGGGGGCCAATGAGCAGTTCTTC	CASSLPSGGANEQFF
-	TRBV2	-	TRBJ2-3	TGTGCCAGCAGCGCTTACACAGATACGCAGTATTTT	CASSAYTDTQYF
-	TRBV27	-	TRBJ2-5	TGTGCCAGCAGTGTTACCGGCAGGAAAGAGACCCAGTACTTC	CASSVTGRKETQYF
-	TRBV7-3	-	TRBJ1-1	TGTGCCAGCAGCTTAAAAGCGGGGCCGGGAGCAATGAACACTGAAGCTTTCTTT	CASSLKAGPGAMNTEAFF
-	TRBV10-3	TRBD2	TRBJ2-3	TGTGCCATCTTAGCGGGGGGCACAGATACGCAGTATTTT	CAILAGGTDTQYF
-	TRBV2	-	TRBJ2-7	TGTGCCAGCAGTGGTGGGGGGGCCGATAGGAACGAGCAGTACTTC	CASSGGGADRNEQYF
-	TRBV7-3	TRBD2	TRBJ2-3	TGTGCCAGCAGCTTAAAACTAGCGGGGGGTACAGATACGCAGTATTTT	CASSLKLAGGTDTQYF
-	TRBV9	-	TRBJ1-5	TGTGCCAGCAGCGGAACGGGCAATCAGCCCCAGCATTTT	CASSGTGNQPQHF
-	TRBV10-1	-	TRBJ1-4	TGCGCCAGCACATGTCGAGGAGGGCCAGATGAAAAACTGTTTTTT	CASTCRGGPDEKLFF